One and the same sample provided the 25 T cell receptor beta chains below, sequenced in a study of cytomegalovirus exposure and HLA in healthy donors. In the PCR, 60 Vbeta and 13 Jbeta primers were used. Profiled with immunoSEQ multiplex PCR; TCRdb holds only in-frame clones, not every one. The data show 210,000 or so clones, over 60% seen once. The sample taken for sequencing was PBMCs. Receptor source: a young man in good health and CMV-seronegative.

The genes are TRBV2 and TRBJ2-7; tentative D call: TRBD2 (6 bases). The V and J ends lost 7 bases and 0 bases respectively, with 10 bases between them. This CDR3 is 13 amino acids long. CDR1 is SNHLY and CDR2 is FYNNEI in the germline V gene. The CDR3 DNA follows: TGTGCCAGCACCGACGGGAGCTCCTACGAGCAGTACTTC. This gives the protein CASTDGSSYEQYF.

Remarks on this clone: Compared with germline, one end of the junction differs, possibly owing to a read error. The chain couples TRBV6-1 to TRBJ1-4; tentative D call: TRBD1 (6 bases). Germline V gene sequence: CDR1 MNHNS, CDR2 SASEGT. CDR3 length equals 17 residues. CDR3 DNA sequence: TGTGCCATCAGTGAGGTTATGGGGGCACGTTTTAATGAAAAACTGTTTTTT. This encodes CAISEVMGARFNEKLFF.

The chain joins TRBV30 to TRBJ2-4, with D possibly TRBD2 on 7 matching bases. With 1 base removed from V and 6 bases from J, the gap between germline ends came to 10 bases. CDR1 and CDR2 from the germline V gene are GTSNPN and SVGIG (reference sequence). The CDR3 is 13 residues long. CDR3 loop: CAWSGGGGNIQYF. The CDR3 coding sequence is TGTGCCTGGAGTGGGGGGGGCGGAAACATTCAGTACTTC. The whole variable domain, filled in from reference TRBV30 and TRBJ2-4, reads SQTIHQWPATLVQPVGSPLSLECTVEGTSNPNLYWYRQAAGRGLQLLFYSVGIGQISSEVPQNLSASRPQDRQFILSSKKLLLSDSGFYLCAWSGGGGNIQYFGAGTRLSVL.

The rearrangement uses TRBV14 and TRBJ2-1; 11 nucleotides align to TRBD1. Germline CDR1 is SGHDN and CDR2 is FVKESK. CDR3 length equals 16 residues. After removal of 2 bases from V and 4 bases from J, the junction contained 4 bases not matched to a gene. The DNA of the CDR3 is TGTGCCAGCAGCCAACCGGGACAGGGGGGGTACAATGAGCAGTTCTTC. This codes for CASSQPGQGGYNEQFF.

Of note for this clone: Mismatch with germline at one junction end may stem from a read error. This sequence joins TRBV27 and TRBJ1-1, with 8 positions matching TRBD1. Germline V CDR1 and CDR2: MNHEY, SMNVEV (reference sequence). This CDR3 region has 16 residues. Here the CDR3 DNA reads TGTGCCAGCAGTCACAGGGGGGTAGGGGTGAACACTGAAACTTTCTTT. Amino acids: CASSHRGVGVNTETFF.

The J gene is TRBJ2-1, the V gene TRBV30; 13 positions match TRBD2. This CDR3 spans 17 amino acids. Germline V gene lookup returns CDR1 GTSNPN and CDR2 SVGIG (reference sequence). V dropped 1 base and J dropped 9; count of bases not matched to a gene: 12. This CDR3 is CAWSATRTSGRISEQFF. Here the CDR3 DNA reads TGTGCCTGGAGTGCAACCAGGACTAGCGGGAGAATTAGTGAGCAGTTCTTC.

The chain has TRBV28 and TRBJ2-3, with 7 bases lining up with TRBD2. V gave up 2 bases and J gave up 5 bases; unmatched junction bases: 4. Germline CDR1 and CDR2: MDHEN and SYDVKM. This CDR3 comprises 14 residues. CDR3: CASSLAGAVDTQYF. CDR3 DNA sequence: TGTGCCAGCAGTTTAGCGGGAGCAGTAGATACGCAGTATTTT.

The chain uses TRBV5-1 and TRBJ2-1; 7 positions match TRBD1. Germline V gene data show CDR1 as SGHRS and CDR2 as YFSETQ. Trimming took 4 bases from V and 1 from J; bases not matched to a gene: 5. The CDR3 covers 15 residues. This CDR3 reads CASSPGTVSYNEQFF. CDR3 DNA sequence: TGCGCCAGCAGCCCGGGGACAGTTTCCTACAATGAGCAGTTCTTC.

The V and J genes are TRBV13 and TRBJ2-5, with TRBD2 as a possible D gene (5 bases). This CDR3 has 15 residues. V dropped 5 bases and J dropped 4 bases, with 17 bases sitting between them. Per germline, CDR1 PRHDT and CDR2 FYEKMQ (reference sequence). This CDR3 is CASSLPLGEGETQYF. CDR3 nucleotides: TGTGCCAGCAGCCTACCCCTAGGTGAGGGAGAGACCCAGTACTTC.

V and J are TRBV5-1 and TRBJ2-1; 9 nucleotides line up with TRBD1. There are 14 residues in the CDR3. The trim removed 0 bases at V and 10 bases at J, leaving 5 bases unmatched. Germline assignment: CDR1 SGHRS and CDR2 YFSETQ. The CDR3 nucleotides read TGCGCCAGCAGCTTGGGACAGGGGGTTGGCGAGCAGTTCTTC. It translates to CASSLGQGVGEQFF.

This clone was seen more than once but under ten times. This chain uses TRBV7-3 with TRBJ2-3; TRBD2 might be the D (5 bases). The ends were cut back, 6 bases at V and 6 bases at J, with 10 bases in the middle. The CDR3 sequence is 12 residues long. Germline CDR1 SGHTA, CDR2 FQGTGA. This CDR3 is CASSLPGDTQYF. CDR3 DNA sequence: TGTGCCAGCAGTCTACCGGGGGATACGCAGTATTTT.

The chain joins TRBV9 to TRBJ2-7, with 7 bases aligning to TRBD2. Germline V lookup: CDR1 SGDLS, CDR2 YYNGEE. V lost 4 bases, J lost 1 base, and 8 bases stayed unmatched. The CDR3 spans 15 residues. This chain's CDR3 is CASSPPGAGSYEQYF. The CDR3 DNA is TGTGCCAGCAGCCCCCCCGGAGCGGGGTCCTACGAGCAGTACTTC.

The chain recombines TRBV29-1 with TRBJ2-3, with TRBD1 matching 8 bases. CDR1 and CDR2 from the germline V gene are SQVTM and ANQGSEA. The CDR3 extends over 16 amino acids. With 6 bases clipped from V and 0 bases from J, the junction kept 11 bases outside the gene matches. CDR3 residues: CSVYRGTGSSTDTQYF. CDR3 DNA sequence: TGCAGCGTCTACAGGGGGACAGGCTCGAGCACAGATACGCAGTATTTT.

The rearrangement uses TRBV7-3 and TRBJ2-3; D remains ambiguous. Trimming cost V 5 bases and J 3 bases, with 12 bases left between them. The CDR3 is 14 amino acids. The germline CDR1 and CDR2 sequences are SGHTA and FQGTGA. This CDR3 reads CASSPGRGTDTQYF. CDR3 bases: TGTGCCAGCAGCCCCGGCCGCGGAACAGATACGCAGTATTTT. Full variable domain (remainder filled in from reference TRBV7-3 and TRBJ2-3): GAGVSQTPSNKVTEKGKYVELRCDPISGHTALYWYRQSLGQGPEFLIYFQGTGAADDSGLPNDRFFAVRPEGSVSTLKIQRTERGDSAVYLCASSPGRGTDTQYFGPGTRLTVL.

The V gene is TRBV2, the J gene TRBJ1-2; the D gene is possibly TRBD1 (5 bases). The CDR3 spans 13 residues. The ends were cut back, 3 bases at V and 7 bases at J, with 12 bases in the middle. The germline V gene encodes CDR1 SNHLY and CDR2 FYNNEI. The CDR3 DNA is TGTGCCAGCAGTGATCAGACAGCGAGTGGCTACACCTTC. It translates to CASSDQTASGYTF. Full variable domain (rest looked up from reference TRBV2 and TRBJ1-2): EPEVTQTPSHQVTQMGQEVILRCVPISNHLYFYWYRQILGQKVEFLVSFYNNEISEKSEIFDDQFSVERPDGSNFTLKIRSTKLEDSAMYFCASSDQTASGYTFGSGTRLTVV.

This clone was counted between two and nine times. Here the CDR3 DNA reads TGTGCCAGCTCACCGACTAGCGGGGGCACAGATACGCAGTATTTT. Translated, it gives CASSPTSGGTDTQYF. The V and J genes are TRBV18 and TRBJ2-3; 11 nucleotides agree with TRBD2. The germline V gene encodes CDR1 KGHSH and CDR2 LQKENI. This CDR3 comprises 15 residues. V shed 3 bases, J shed 1 base, and the junction held 0 bases outside the gene matches.

The gene calls are TRBV5-4 and TRBJ2-7; TRBD2 aligns across 8 bases. The V gene end was trimmed by 4 bases and the J gene end by 2 bases; junction bases not matched to a gene: 5. This CDR3 region has 14 residues. CDR1 and CDR2 (germline): SGHNT, YYREEE (reference sequence). CDR3 protein: CASSISGATYEQYF. The CDR3 region has the DNA TGTGCCAGCAGCATTAGCGGGGCAACCTACGAGCAGTACTTC.

The chain recombines TRBV4-3 with TRBJ1-1; the D gene is possibly TRBD1 (5 bases). This CDR3 spans 14 amino acids. Per the germline V gene, CDR1 is LGHNA and CDR2 is YSLEER. Trimming pared 4 bases from V and 3 bases from J, leaving 12 bases between. CDR3 bases: TGCGCCAGCAGCCTGGGGTGGGGGGACACTGAAGCTTTCTTT. It encodes CASSLGWGDTEAFF.

The CDR3 region has the DNA TGTGCCAGCAGCGTAGGGACTAGCGGGAGGGCCGAGCAGTACTTC. Translation gives CASSVGTSGRAEQYF. This chain links TRBV9 with TRBJ2-7; 15 nucleotides align to TRBD2. Germline CDR1 SGDLS, CDR2 YYNGEE. This CDR3 is 15 amino acids long. The V gene end was trimmed by 0 bases and the J gene end by 6 bases; junction bases not matched to a gene: 1.

The chain uses TRBV10-2 and TRBJ1-1; TRBD1 is a possible D gene (5 bases). Trimming shortened V by 4 bases and J by 2 bases, and 14 bases separated the two germline ends. CDR3 length: 15 residues. From germline, CDR1 is WSHSY and CDR2 SAAADI. CDR3 nucleotides: TGCGCCAGCAGTGCCGGGCAGGGTGTAAACACTGAAGCTTTCTTT. It encodes CASSAGQGVNTEAFF.

V gene TRBV11-2 combines with J gene TRBJ2-3, with TRBD1 matching over 8 bases. The CDR3 extends over 15 amino acids. The germline CDR1 and CDR2 sequences are SGHAT and FQNNGV. The trim removed 2 bases at V and 4 bases at J, leaving 5 bases unmatched. The DNA for the CDR3 is TGTGCCAGCAGCTTAACAGGGGGTATTTCAGATACGCAGTATTTT. This encodes CASSLTGGISDTQYF.

The chain joins TRBV19 to TRBJ1-1; 7 nucleotides match TRBD1. Germline CDR1 and CDR2: LNHDA and SQIVND (reference sequence). The CDR3 contains 13 residues. V lost 5 bases to trimming and J lost 7 bases; unmatched junction nucleotides: 7. The CDR3 region is CASSSQGKGEAFF. As DNA, the CDR3 is TGTGCCAGTAGTTCACAGGGGAAGGGTGAAGCTTTCTTT.

J is TRBJ2-5 and V is TRBV11-2; D gene ambiguous. Per the germline V gene, CDR1 is SGHAT and CDR2 is FQNNGV. The CDR3 is made up of 16 amino acids. V was cut by 5 bases and J by 4 bases, with 20 bases left in between. The CDR3 reads CASSPITELGRETQYF. CDR3 DNA: TGTGCCAGCAGCCCTATTACAGAACTGGGTAGAGAGACCCAGTACTTC.

The J gene is TRBJ2-4, the V gene TRBV18; 9 nucleotides match TRBD2. V was pared by 3 bases and J by 8 bases, with 8 bases of the junction left unmatched. The germline CDR1 and CDR2 sequences are KGHSH and LQKENI. CDR3 length: 15 amino acids. CDR3 in amino acids: CASSPPRGGQYIQYF. The CDR3 DNA is TGTGCCAGCTCACCCCCGCGGGGGGGGCAGTACATTCAGTACTTC.

The chain joins TRBV30 to TRBJ2-1, with 8 bases lining up with TRBD2. The CDR3 length is 15 residues. Germline loops: CDR1 GTSNPN, CDR2 SVGIG (reference sequence). Germline trimming cut 0 bases from V and 3 bases from J; bases unmatched to any gene: 4. CDR3 bases: TGTGCCTGGAGTGTCGGGGGGGCGATCTACAATGAGCAGTTCTTC. Translated, it gives CAWSVGGAIYNEQFF.